The rows below give T cell receptor beta chains drawn from one sample of a study of blood T cell repertoires in COVID-19. Sequenced by immunoSEQ multiplex PCR; TCRdb stores in-frame clones only, minus some. The sample records about 130,000 clones, roughly 78% being singletons. Sequences were obtained from PBMCs or T cells enriched from blood (not recorded which). The receptors were gathered from a woman aged 45 to 65 who had recovered from COVID-19. Both conserved end residues are part of each CDR3. Fields, in order: D gene, clone size, V gene, J gene, CDR3 protein, CDR3 DNA. D genes are given only for firm matches. The size entry is marked missing in some rows and otherwise reads once, few, many or a size class.

d_gene: TRBD1
abundance: .
v_gene: TRBV28
j_gene: TRBJ1-2
CDR3aa: CASSWTGQGANVPNYGGYTF
CDR3nt: TGTGCCAGCAGCTGGACCGGACAGGGGGCGAATGTACCGAACTATGGAGGCTACACCTTC

d_gene: TRBD1
abundance: .
v_gene: TRBV9
j_gene: TRBJ1-4
CDR3aa: CASSGGHAGGFEKLFF
CDR3nt: TGTGCCAGCAGCGGCGGGCATGCAGGGGGTTTTGAAAAACTGTTTTTT

d_gene: .
abundance: few
v_gene: TRBV7-9
j_gene: TRBJ1-5
CDR3aa: CASSLVGGEAQPQHF
CDR3nt: TGTGCCAGCAGCTTAGTCGGCGGGGAGGCTCAGCCCCAGCATTTT

d_gene: TRBD2
abundance: .
v_gene: TRBV10-2
j_gene: TRBJ2-2
CDR3aa: CASSESRTSGGANTGELFF
CDR3nt: TGCGCCAGCAGTGAGTCGAGGACTAGCGGGGGTGCGAACACCGGGGAGCTGTTTTTT

d_gene: TRBD2
abundance: .
v_gene: TRBV19
j_gene: TRBJ2-1
CDR3aa: CATIDIGQKGLAGRYNEQFF
CDR3nt: TGTGCCACTATCGATATAGGTCAGAAAGGACTAGCGGGTCGATACAATGAGCAGTTCTTC

d_gene: .
abundance: .
v_gene: TRBV6-1
j_gene: TRBJ1-1
CDR3aa: CASSEPGGSTEAFF
CDR3nt: TGTGCCAGCAGTGAACCGGGGGGAAGCACTGAAGCTTTCTTT

d_gene: TRBD1
abundance: once
v_gene: TRBV27
j_gene: TRBJ1-4
CDR3aa: CASSTRQGPQDRLFF
CDR3nt: TGTGCCAGCAGTACCCGACAGGGGCCTCAGGATAGACTGTTTTTT

d_gene: TRBD2
abundance: .
v_gene: TRBV5-4
j_gene: TRBJ2-5
CDR3aa: CASSSAGGPETQYF
CDR3nt: TGTGCCAGCAGCTCAGCGGGGGGCCCAGAGACCCAGTACTTC

d_gene: .
abundance: .
v_gene: TRBV18
j_gene: TRBJ2-7
CDR3aa: CASSPPGVYEQYF
CDR3nt: TGTGCCAGCTCACCACCGGGAGTCTACGAGCAGTACTTC

d_gene: TRBD1
abundance: .
v_gene: TRBV6-5
j_gene: TRBJ1-1
CDR3aa: CASSRTGLGTEAFF
CDR3nt: TGTGCCAGCAGCCGGACAGGGCTGGGGACTGAAGCTTTCTTT

d_gene: .
abundance: .
v_gene: TRBV2
j_gene: TRBJ2-7
CDR3aa: CASMDSSYEQYF
CDR3nt: TGTGCCAGCATGGACAGTTCCTACGAGCAGTACTTC

d_gene: .
abundance: .
v_gene: TRBV19
j_gene: TRBJ1-2
CDR3aa: CASSSAGGDYGYTF
CDR3nt: TGTGCCAGTAGTTCCGCGGGAGGCGACTATGGCTACACCTTC

d_gene: .
abundance: .
v_gene: TRBV27
j_gene: TRBJ1-1
CDR3aa: CASSLRGGNTEAFF
CDR3nt: TGTGCCAGCAGTTTACGGGGGGGAAACACTGAAGCTTTCTTT

d_gene: TRBD1
abundance: many
v_gene: TRBV7-9
j_gene: TRBJ1-1
CDR3aa: CASRTPRGPAEAFF
CDR3nt: TGTGCCAGCAGAACCCCCAGGGGGCCGGCTGAAGCTTTCTTT

d_gene: .
abundance: .
v_gene: TRBV7-2
j_gene: TRBJ1-3
CDR3aa: CASSSQPPRVGNTIYF
CDR3nt: TGTGCCAGCAGCTCCCAACCCCCCAGGGTTGGAAACACCATATATTTT

d_gene: TRBD1
abundance: few
v_gene: TRBV2
j_gene: TRBJ1-1
CDR3aa: CASRIDRATEAFF
CDR3nt: TGTGCCAGCCGTATTGACAGGGCCACTGAAGCTTTCTTT

d_gene: .
abundance: .
v_gene: TRBV7-9
j_gene: TRBJ1-4
CDR3aa: CASSFAEGYGEKLFF
CDR3nt: TGTGCCAGCAGCTTCGCGGAGGGGTACGGTGAAAAACTGTTTTTT

d_gene: TRBD1
abundance: once
v_gene: TRBV29-1
j_gene: TRBJ1-2
CDR3aa: CSVLAPGQEGNYGYTF
CDR3nt: TGCAGCGTACTTGCCCCGGGACAGGAAGGGAACTATGGCTACACCTTC

d_gene: .
abundance: .
v_gene: TRBV24-1
j_gene: TRBJ1-1
CDR3aa: CATSDSREVGTEAFF
CDR3nt: TGTGCCACCAGTGATTCGAGGGAAGTGGGCACTGAAGCTTTCTTT

d_gene: TRBD1
abundance: .
v_gene: TRBV25-1
j_gene: TRBJ1-6
CDR3aa: CASSETSTGGNSPLHF
CDR3nt: TGTGCCAGCAGTGAAACTTCGACAGGGGGCAATTCACCCCTCCACTTT

d_gene: TRBD2
abundance: .
v_gene: TRBV5-1
j_gene: TRBJ2-3
CDR3aa: CASKRTSGGYRTDTQYF
CDR3nt: TGCGCCAGCAAAAGGACTAGCGGGGGGTATCGCACAGATACGCAGTATTTT

d_gene: TRBD2
abundance: .
v_gene: TRBV3-1/TRBV3-2
j_gene: TRBJ2-5
CDR3aa: CASSAGDWETQYF
CDR3nt: TGTGCCAGCAGCGCGGGGGACTGGGAGACCCAGTACTTC

d_gene: .
abundance: .
v_gene: TRBV11-2
j_gene: TRBJ1-2
CDR3aa: CASSHLIDGYTF
CDR3nt: TGTGCCAGCAGCCATCTAATCGATGGCTACACCTTC

d_gene: .
abundance: .
v_gene: TRBV7-3
j_gene: TRBJ2-3
CDR3aa: CASKARDTDTQYF
CDR3nt: TGTGCCAGCAAGGCTCGGGACACAGATACGCAGTATTTT

d_gene: TRBD1
abundance: .
v_gene: TRBV11-2
j_gene: TRBJ1-1
CDR3aa: CASSSDRVRAFF
CDR3nt: TGTGCCAGCAGCTCCGACAGGGTTAGAGCTTTCTTT

d_gene: .
abundance: .
v_gene: TRBV5-4
j_gene: TRBJ2-3
CDR3aa: CASSPSPAKGTDTQYF
CDR3nt: TGTGCCAGCAGCCCGAGTCCCGCCAAAGGCACAGATACGCAGTATTTT

d_gene: .
abundance: .
v_gene: TRBV5-1
j_gene: TRBJ1-1
CDR3aa: CASSLGGLGAFF
CDR3nt: TGCGCCAGCAGCTTGGGCGGGTTAGGAGCTTTCTTT